The clone carrying this T cell receptor (beta chain) is medium-sized (0.01 to 0.1%) within its sample. Using immunoSEQ multiplex PCR, the repertoire was profiled, and TCRdb retains in-frame clones only, with some absent. This table has some 25,000 clones, 58% appearing once. Treatment given: treatment-naive control, cytoreductive nephrectomy. Control tumors came from several females and about ten males, aged about 35 to 90. The sample is drawn from a study of radiation and T cells in renal cell carcinoma. The CDR3 is 14 amino acids. Trimming stripped 0 bases from V and 5 bases from J, with 6 bases between. Germline assignment: CDR1 SGDLS and CDR2 YYNGEE.

This clonotype originated in a man aged 40-55 years with renal cell carcinoma. Sequences were derived from tumor tissue, sampled from a patient whose treatment was nephrectomy without radiotherapy. V gene TRBV9 combines with J gene TRBJ1-6, with no clear D. CDR3 region: CASSVGPNNSPLHF. Written as DNA, the CDR3 is TGTGCCAGCAGCGTAGGACCGAATAATTCACCCCTCCACTTT.